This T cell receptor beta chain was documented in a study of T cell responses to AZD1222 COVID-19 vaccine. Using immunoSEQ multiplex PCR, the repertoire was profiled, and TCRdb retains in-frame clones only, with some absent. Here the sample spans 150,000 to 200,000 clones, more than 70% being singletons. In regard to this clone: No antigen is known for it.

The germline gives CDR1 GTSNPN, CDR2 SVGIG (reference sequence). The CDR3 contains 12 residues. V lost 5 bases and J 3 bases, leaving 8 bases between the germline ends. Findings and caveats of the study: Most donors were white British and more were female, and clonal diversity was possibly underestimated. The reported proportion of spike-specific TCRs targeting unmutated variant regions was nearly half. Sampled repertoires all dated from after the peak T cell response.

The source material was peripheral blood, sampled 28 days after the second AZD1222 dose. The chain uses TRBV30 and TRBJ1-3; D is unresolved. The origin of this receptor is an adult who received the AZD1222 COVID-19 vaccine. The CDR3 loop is CAWQRGGNTIYF. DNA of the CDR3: TGTGCCTGGCAACGGGGTGGAAACACCATATATTTT.